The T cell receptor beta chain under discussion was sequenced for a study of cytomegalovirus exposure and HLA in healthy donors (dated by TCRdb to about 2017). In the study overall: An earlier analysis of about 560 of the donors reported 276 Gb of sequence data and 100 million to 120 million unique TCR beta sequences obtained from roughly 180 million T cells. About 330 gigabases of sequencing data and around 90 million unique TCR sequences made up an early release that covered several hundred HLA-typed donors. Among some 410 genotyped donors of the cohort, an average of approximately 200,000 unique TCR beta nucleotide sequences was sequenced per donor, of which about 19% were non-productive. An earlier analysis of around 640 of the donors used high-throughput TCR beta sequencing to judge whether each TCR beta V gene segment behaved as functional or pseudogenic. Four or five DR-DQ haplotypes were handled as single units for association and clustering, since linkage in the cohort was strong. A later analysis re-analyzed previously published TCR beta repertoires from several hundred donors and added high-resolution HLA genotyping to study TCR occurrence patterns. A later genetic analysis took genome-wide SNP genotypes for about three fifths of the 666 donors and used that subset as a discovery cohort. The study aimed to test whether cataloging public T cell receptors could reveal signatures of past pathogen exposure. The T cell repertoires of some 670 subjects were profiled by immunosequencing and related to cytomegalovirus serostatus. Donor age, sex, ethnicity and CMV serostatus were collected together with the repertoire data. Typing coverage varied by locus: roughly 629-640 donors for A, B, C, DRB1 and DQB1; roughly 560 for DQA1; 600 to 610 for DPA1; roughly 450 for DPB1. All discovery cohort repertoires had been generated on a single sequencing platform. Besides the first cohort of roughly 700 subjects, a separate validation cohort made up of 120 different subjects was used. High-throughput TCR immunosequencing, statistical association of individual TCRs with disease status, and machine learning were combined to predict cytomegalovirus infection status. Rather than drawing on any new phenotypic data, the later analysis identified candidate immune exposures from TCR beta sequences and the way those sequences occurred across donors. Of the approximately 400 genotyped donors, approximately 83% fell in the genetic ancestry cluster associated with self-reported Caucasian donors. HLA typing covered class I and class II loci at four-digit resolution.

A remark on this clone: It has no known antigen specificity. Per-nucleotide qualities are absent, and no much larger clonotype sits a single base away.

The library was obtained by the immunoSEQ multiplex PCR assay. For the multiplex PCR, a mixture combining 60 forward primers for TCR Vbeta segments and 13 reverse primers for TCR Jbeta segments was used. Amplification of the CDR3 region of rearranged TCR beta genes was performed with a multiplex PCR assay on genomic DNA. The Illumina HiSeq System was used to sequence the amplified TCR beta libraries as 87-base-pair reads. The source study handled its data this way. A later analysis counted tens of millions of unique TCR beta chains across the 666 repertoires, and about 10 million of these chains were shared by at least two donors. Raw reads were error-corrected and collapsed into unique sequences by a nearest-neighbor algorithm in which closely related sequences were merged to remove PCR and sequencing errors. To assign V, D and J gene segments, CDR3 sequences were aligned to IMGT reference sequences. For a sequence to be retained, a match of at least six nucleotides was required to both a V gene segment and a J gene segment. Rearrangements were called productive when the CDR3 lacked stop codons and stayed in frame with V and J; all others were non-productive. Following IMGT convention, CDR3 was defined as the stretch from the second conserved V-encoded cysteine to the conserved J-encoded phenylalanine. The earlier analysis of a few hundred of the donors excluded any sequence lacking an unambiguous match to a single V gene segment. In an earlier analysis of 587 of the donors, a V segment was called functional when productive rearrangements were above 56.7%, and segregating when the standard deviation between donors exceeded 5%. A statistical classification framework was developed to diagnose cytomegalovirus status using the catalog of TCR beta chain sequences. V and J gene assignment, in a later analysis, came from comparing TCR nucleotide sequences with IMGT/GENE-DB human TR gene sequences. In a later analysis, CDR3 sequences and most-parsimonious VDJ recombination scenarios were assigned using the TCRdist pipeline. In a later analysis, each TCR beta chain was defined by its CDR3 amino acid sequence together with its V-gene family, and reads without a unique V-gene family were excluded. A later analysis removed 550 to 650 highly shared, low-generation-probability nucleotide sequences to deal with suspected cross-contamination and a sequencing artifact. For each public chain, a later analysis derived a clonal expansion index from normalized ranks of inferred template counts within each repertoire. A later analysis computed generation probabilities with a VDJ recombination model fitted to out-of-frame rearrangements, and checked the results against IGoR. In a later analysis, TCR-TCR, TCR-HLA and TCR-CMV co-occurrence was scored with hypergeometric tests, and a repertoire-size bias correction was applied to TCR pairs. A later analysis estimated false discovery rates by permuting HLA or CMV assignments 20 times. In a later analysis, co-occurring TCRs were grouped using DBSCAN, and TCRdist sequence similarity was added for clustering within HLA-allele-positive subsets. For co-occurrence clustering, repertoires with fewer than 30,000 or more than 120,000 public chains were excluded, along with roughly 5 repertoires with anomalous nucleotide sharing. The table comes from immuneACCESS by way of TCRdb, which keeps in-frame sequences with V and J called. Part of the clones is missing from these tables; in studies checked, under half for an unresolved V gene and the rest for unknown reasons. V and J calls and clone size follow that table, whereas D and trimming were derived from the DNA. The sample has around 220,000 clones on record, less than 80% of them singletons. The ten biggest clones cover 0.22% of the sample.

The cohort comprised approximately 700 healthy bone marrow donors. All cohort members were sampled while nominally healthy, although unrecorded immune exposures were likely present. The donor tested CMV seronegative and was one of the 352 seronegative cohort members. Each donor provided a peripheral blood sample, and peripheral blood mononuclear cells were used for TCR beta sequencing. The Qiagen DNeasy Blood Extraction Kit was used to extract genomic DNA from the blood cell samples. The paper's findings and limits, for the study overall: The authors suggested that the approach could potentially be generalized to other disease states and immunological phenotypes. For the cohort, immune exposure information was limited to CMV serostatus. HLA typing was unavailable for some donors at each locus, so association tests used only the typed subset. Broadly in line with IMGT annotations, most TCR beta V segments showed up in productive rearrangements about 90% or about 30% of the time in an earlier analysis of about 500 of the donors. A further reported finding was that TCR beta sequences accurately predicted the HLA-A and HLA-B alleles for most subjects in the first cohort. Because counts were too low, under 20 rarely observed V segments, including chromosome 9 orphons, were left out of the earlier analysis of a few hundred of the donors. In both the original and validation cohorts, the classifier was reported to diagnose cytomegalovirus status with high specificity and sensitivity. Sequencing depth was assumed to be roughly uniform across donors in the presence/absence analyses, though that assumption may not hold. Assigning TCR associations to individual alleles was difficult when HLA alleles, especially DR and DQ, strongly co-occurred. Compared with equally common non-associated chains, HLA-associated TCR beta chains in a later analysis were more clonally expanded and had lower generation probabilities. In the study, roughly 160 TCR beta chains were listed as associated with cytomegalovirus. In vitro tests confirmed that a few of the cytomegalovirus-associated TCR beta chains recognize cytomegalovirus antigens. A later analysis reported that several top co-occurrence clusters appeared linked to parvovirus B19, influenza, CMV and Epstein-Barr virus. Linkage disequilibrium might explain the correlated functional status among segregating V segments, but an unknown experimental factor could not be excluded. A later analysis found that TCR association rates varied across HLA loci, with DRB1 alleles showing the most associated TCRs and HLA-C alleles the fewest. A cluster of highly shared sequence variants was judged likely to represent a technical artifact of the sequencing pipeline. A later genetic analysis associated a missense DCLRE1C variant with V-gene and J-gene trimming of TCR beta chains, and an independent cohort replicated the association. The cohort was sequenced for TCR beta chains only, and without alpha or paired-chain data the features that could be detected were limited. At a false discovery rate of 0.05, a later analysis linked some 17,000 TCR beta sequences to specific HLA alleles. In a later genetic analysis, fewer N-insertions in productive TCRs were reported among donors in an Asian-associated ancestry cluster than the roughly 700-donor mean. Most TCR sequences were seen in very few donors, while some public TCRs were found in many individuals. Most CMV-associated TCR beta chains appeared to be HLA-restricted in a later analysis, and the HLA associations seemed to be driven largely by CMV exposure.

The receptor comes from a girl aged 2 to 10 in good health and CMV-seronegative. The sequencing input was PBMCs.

The CDR3 protein: CAWSLGQVYEQYF. In nucleotides, the sequence is TGTGCCTGGAGTTTAGGACAGGTCTACGAGCAGTACTTC. The chain joins TRBV30 to TRBJ2-7; 7 bases in between match TRBD1. Counted from cysteine to phenylalanine, this CDR3 has 13 amino acids. The kept DNA is CDR3 alone, 39 bases in frame from the first base. The germline V gene (reference sequence) yields GTSNPN for CDR1 and SVGIG for CDR2. V is trimmed back by 2 bases and J by 3 bases, and the junction contains 4 bases that no gene match accounts for. With the portions outside the CDR3 filled from the reference TRBV30 and TRBJ2-7 genes, the complete variable region becomes SQTIHQWPATLVQPVGSPLSLECTVEGTSNPNLYWYRQAAGRGLQLLFYSVGIGQISSEVPQNLSASRPQDRQFILSSKKLLLSDSGFYLCAWSLGQVYEQYFGPGTRLTVT.